The sequence of this T cell receptor (beta chain) was determined in a study of blood T cell repertoires in COVID-19. Study-level information: Collection of acute and convalescent COVID-19 samples took place in the United States, Italy and Spain. T cells, B-cell-depleted T cells, or PBMCs provided the cDNA or gDNA that served as material.

Authors' analysis steps: Scientists estimated how many nucleated cells there were by amplifying reference gene primers. TCRdb's copy holds only in-frame clones and misses some; the assay was immunoSEQ multiplex PCR. The V and J calls and clone size come from that table; D and trimming were worked out from the DNA. The sample holds 60,000 to 65,000 clones, over 75% seen once. V was pared by 6 bases and J by 6 bases, with 13 bases between. Germline V gene sequence: CDR1 LNHDA, CDR2 SQIVND (reference sequence). The length of the CDR3 is 13 residues. The sequencing sample was made of peripheral blood. The chain carries TRBV19 and TRBJ2-3; D remains ambiguous. This clonotype originated in a woman older than 75 with active COVID-19. The DNA for the CDR3 is TGTGCCAGTAGCCAAACTTGGGCGGATACGCAGTATTTT. Translated: CASSQTWADTQYF.